This T cell receptor (beta chain) was sequenced during a study of a mutant IDH1 vaccine in newly diagnosed glioma. The CDR3 extends over 15 amino acids. The V end lost 1 base, the J end lost 0 bases, and 6 bases lay between the germline ends. Germline V gene sequence: CDR1 SEHNR, CDR2 FQNEAQ (reference sequence). Noted time point: week 47, end of study. In the vaccine, a single dose held 300 ug of the mutant IDH1 20-mer peptide, along with topical imiquimod. Profiled with immunoSEQ multiplex PCR; TCRdb holds only in-frame clones, not every one. The sample shows over 80,000 clones, 75% to 90% of them seen only once. With respect to this clone: What it recognizes is unknown.

This TCR derives from a man aged 35-49 years with glioma. V gene TRBV7-9 combines with J gene TRBJ2-2; D gene uncertain. Sequenced material: PBMCs, taken from a glioma patient whose treatment included an IDH1 peptide vaccine. This chain's CDR3 is CASSLGRPNTGELFF. The CDR3 region has the DNA TGTGCCAGCAGCTTAGGCAGGCCGAACACCGGGGAGCTGTTTTTT.